One and the same sample provided the 31 T cell receptor beta chains below, sequenced in a study of T-cell memory formation after mild COVID-19. TCRdb independently ran MiXCR on the 5' RACE reads; one entry per CDR3 protein. This table holds some 440,000 distinct CDR3 sequences, roughly 23% found once. Sequenced input: PBMCs or a T cell subset sorted from them (not recorded which). The receptors were sampled from an adult woman who had mild COVID-19 (a few samples of this study predate the infection). Cell type and time point are not known.

This clonotype was counted a few times. V and J are TRBV3-1 and TRBJ2-7; 7 bases are a match to TRBD1. V lost 5 bases to trimming and J lost 4 bases; unmatched junction nucleotides: 5. Germline V gene sequence: CDR1 LGHDT, CDR2 YNNKEL (reference sequence). CDR3 size: 13 residues. Here the CDR3 reads CASSNYRGYEQYF. The CDR3 nucleotides are TGTGCCAGCAGCAACTACAGGGGTTACGAGCAGTACTTC.

This clonotype has only a few counts. The V gene is TRBV12-3 or TRBV12-4, the J gene TRBJ2-1; possible D gene TRBD1, 5 bases. V lost 5 bases, J lost 3 bases, and 14 bases lay in between. The CDR3 is made up of 15 amino acids. In DNA, the CDR3 is TGTGCCAGCAGTCCAGGGATCCCCCTCTACAATGAGCAGTTCTTC. Its translation: CASSPGIPLYNEQFF.

The V call is TRBV15, the J call TRBJ2-3; unclear D gene. Germline-derived CDR1 and CDR2 are LNHNV and YYDKDF (reference sequence). CDR3 size: 15 residues. Between the trimmed V and J ends, which lost 0 bases and 7 bases, there was a span of 14 bases. The CDR3 protein is CATSRDLPSGNTQYF. The CDR3 bases are TGTGCCACCAGCAGAGATCTTCCCTCGGGTAATACGCAGTATTTT.

This chain links TRBV5-1 with TRBJ1-1; D unresolved. Looked up from germline, CDR1 is SGHRS and CDR2 is YFSETQ. The CDR3 totals 14 residues. V was cut by 5 bases and J by 4 bases, with 15 bases left in between. CDR3 protein: CASSSDRRSTEAFF. In DNA, the CDR3 is TGCGCCAGCAGTTCCGACCGTAGAAGCACTGAAGCTTTCTTT.

This chain connects TRBV12-3 or TRBV12-4 to TRBJ2-5, with TRBD2 identical over 9 bases. The V segment lost 3 bases and the J segment 4 bases; nucleotides outside the gene matches: 12. The CDR3 length is 17 residues. The CDR3 DNA reads as TGTGCCAGCAGTTTTTCTAGCGGGGTACGGTCAGGAGAGACCCAGTACTTC. It specifies CASSFSSGVRSGETQYF.

This clonotype has ten or more counts. The chain combines TRBV5-1 with TRBJ1-3; unclear D gene. Germline CDR1 SGHRS, CDR2 YFSETQ. With 0 bases removed from V and 1 base from J, the gap between germline ends came to 8 bases. CDR3 length: 15 residues. CDR3: CASSLDGFSGNTIYF. Written as DNA, the CDR3 is TGCGCCAGCAGCTTGGACGGGTTTTCTGGAAACACCATATATTTT. The whole variable domain, filled in from reference TRBV5-1 and TRBJ1-3, reads KAGVTQTPRYLIKTRGQQVTLSCSPISGHRSVSWYQQTPGQGLQFLFEYFSETQRNKGNFPGRFSGRQFSNSRSEMNVSTLELGDSALYLCASSLDGFSGNTIYFGEGSWLTVV.

The CDR3 here is CASSQSEGRTEAFF. In DNA form, the CDR3 reads TGTGCCAGCAGCCAATCGGAGGGACGCACTGAAGCTTTCTTT. J is TRBJ1-1 and V is TRBV3-1; maybe TRBD1 (5 bases). Per the germline V gene, CDR1 is LGHDT and CDR2 is YNNKEL (reference sequence). CDR3 length: 14 residues. Trimming removed 2 bases from V and 4 bases from J, with 11 bases in between. Filled out from reference TRBV3-1 and TRBJ1-1, the complete variable domain reads DTAVSQTPKYLVTQMGNDKSIKCEQNLGHDTMYWYKQDSKKFLKIMFSYNNKELIINETVPNRFSPKSPDKAHLNLHINSLELGDSAVYFCASSQSEGRTEAFFGQGTRLTVV.

This chain uses TRBV15 with TRBJ2-2; 10 bases align to TRBD1. J lost 5 bases, V lost 1 base, and 13 bases had no gene match. This CDR3 is built from 19 residues. From germline, CDR1 is LNHNV and CDR2 YYDKDF (reference sequence). The CDR3 loop is CATSRVQIPGQGITGELFF. The CDR3 nucleotides are TGTGCCACCAGCAGAGTGCAAATTCCGGGACAGGGGATTACCGGGGAGCTGTTTTTT.

Only a few counts were recorded for this clonotype. V usage is TRBV23-1 and J usage is TRBJ2-4, with 10 positions matching TRBD1. TRBV23-1 is noted as an ORF with a role that remains uncertain. The CDR3 has 20 amino acids. Trimming at V came to 3 bases and at J to 1 base, leaving 15 bases not matched to a gene. The CDR3 loop is CASSHQDRGQRGLAKNIQYF. The CDR3 DNA sequence: TGCGCCAGCAGTCACCAAGACAGGGGGCAGCGTGGATTGGCCAAAAACATTCAGTACTTC.

This clonotype showed up just once. This chain joins TRBV24-1 and TRBJ2-1; 8 nucleotides match TRBD2. The CDR3 extends over 15 amino acids. V shed 4 bases, J shed 2 bases, and the junction held 3 bases outside the gene matches. Looked up from germline, CDR1 is KGHDR and CDR2 is SFDVKD. The CDR3 here is CATSDKGLAYNEQFF. CDR3 bases: TGTGCCACCAGTGACAAGGGACTAGCCTACAATGAGCAGTTCTTC.

This clonotype was counted between two and nine times. The chain joins TRBV6-6 to TRBJ2-7; 8 bases align to TRBD2. The V segment lost 5 bases and the J segment 6 bases; nucleotides outside the gene matches: 6. The CDR3 runs to 13 residues. The germline CDR1 and CDR2 sequences are MNHNY and SVGAGI (reference sequence). The CDR3 coding sequence is TGTGCCAGCAGTACACTAGCGGTGGCCGAGCAGTACTTC. The encoded protein is CASSTLAVAEQYF.

The CDR3 region is CASSALDRRQPQHF. The CDR3 region has the DNA TGTGCCAGCAGCGCACTGGACAGGCGTCAGCCCCAGCATTTT. The J gene is TRBJ1-5, the V gene TRBV7-8; 7 nucleotides match TRBD1. V shed 5 bases and J 6 bases; nucleotides not matched to a gene: 7. The germline V gene has CDR1 SGHVS and CDR2 FQNEAQ. The CDR3 has 14 amino acids. Supplemented by reference TRBV7-8 and TRBJ1-5, the full variable domain reads GAGVSQSPRYKVAKRGQDVALRCDPISGHVSLFWYQQALGQGPEFLTYFQNEAQLDKSGLPSDRFFAERPEGSVSTLKIQRTQQEDSAVYLCASSALDRRQPQHFGDGTRLSIL.

This chain joins TRBV7-9 and TRBJ2-5; 8 positions agree with TRBD2. The CDR3 consists of 16 residues. The J segment lost 3 bases and the V segment lost 1 base, leaving 7 bases of the junction unmatched. Germline CDR1 SEHNR, CDR2 FQNEAQ (reference sequence). CDR3 in DNA: TGTGCCAGCAGCTTAGGGGCCTTAGCGGGGAAAGAGACCCAGTACTTC. It translates to CASSLGALAGKETQYF.

This chain links TRBV6-2 or TRBV6-3 with TRBJ1-5, with TRBD1 matching 8 bases. CDR1 MNHEY and CDR2 SVGEGT come from the germline V gene. Unmatched junction bases numbered 11, after V lost 6 bases and J lost 7 bases. The CDR3 is made up of 15 amino acids. In DNA, the CDR3 is TGTGCCAGCAGCTGGACAGGGCGCCGAAAACAGCCCCAGCATTTT. This encodes CASSWTGRRKQPQHF.

This rearrangement joins TRBV4-3 to TRBJ2-2; 7 bases are a match to TRBD1. The CDR3 consists of 18 residues. V shed 0 bases and J 3 bases; nucleotides not matched to a gene: 10. CDR1 is LGHNA, CDR2 YSLEER, per germline. This CDR3 reads CASSQELGQGDYTGELFF. The CDR3 coding sequence is TGCGCCAGCAGCCAAGAATTGGGCCAGGGGGATTACACCGGGGAGCTGTTTTTT.

The rearrangement uses TRBV6-2 or TRBV6-3 and TRBJ1-1, with D hard to call. The CDR3 length is 15 residues. Trimming shortened V by 6 bases and J by 4 bases, and 18 bases separated the two germline ends. Germline values: CDR1 MNHEY, CDR2 SVGEGT. This chain's CDR3 is CASRNRGIGSTEAFF. CDR3 nucleotide sequence: TGTGCCAGCAGAAATAGAGGGATCGGGTCCACTGAAGCTTTCTTT.

This clonotype was recorded only once. The chain employs TRBV24-1 and TRBJ2-3; unclear D gene. This CDR3 comprises 14 residues. Germline CDR1 KGHDR, CDR2 SFDVKD. Trimming took 4 bases from V and 1 from J, leaving 8 bases between them. CDR3 sequence: CATSEKLRTDTQYF. CDR3 sequence (DNA): TGTGCCACCAGTGAGAAACTTCGCACAGATACGCAGTATTTT.

This clonotype was picked up one time. The chain carries TRBV5-1 and TRBJ1-3; no clear D gene. CDR1 and CDR2 from the germline V gene are SGHRS and YFSETQ. V lost 0 bases and J 4 bases, leaving 11 bases between the germline ends. CDR3 length: 15 residues. The CDR3 loop reads CASSLEGLGGNTIYF. Here the CDR3 DNA reads TGCGCCAGCAGCTTGGAAGGGCTGGGGGGAAACACCATATATTTT.

This clonotype was seen only a few times. The rearrangement joins TRBV3-1 to TRBJ2-5; possibly TRBD1 or TRBD2 for D (5 bases each). The CDR3 runs 13 residues. Deletions cut 4 bases from V and 5 bases from J, with 11 bases between. CDR1 LGHDT and CDR2 YNNKEL come from the germline V gene (reference sequence). Here the CDR3 reads CASSRGNWETQYF. CDR3 bases: TGTGCCAGCAGCCGGGGGAATTGGGAGACCCAGTACTTC.

The V and J genes are TRBV5-1 and TRBJ1-2; D is unclear. V gave up 1 base and J gave up 3 bases, with 10 bases separating them. The CDR3 sequence is 14 residues long. Germline CDR1 is SGHRS and CDR2 is YFSETQ. CDR3 amino acids: CASSLLTADYGYTF. For the CDR3, the DNA is TGCGCCAGCAGCTTGTTAACAGCCGACTATGGCTACACCTTC.

Only a few counts were recorded for this clonotype. The chain carries TRBV11-2 and TRBJ2-1, with TRBD2 matching 13 bases. Germline lookup yields CDR1 SGHAT and CDR2 FQNNGV. The CDR3 spans 15 residues. The trim removed 3 bases at V and 8 bases at J, leaving 4 bases unmatched. CDR3: CASSFGLAGVDEQFF. The CDR3 DNA follows: TGTGCCAGCAGCTTCGGACTAGCGGGAGTGGATGAGCAGTTCTTC.

The rearrangement uses TRBV7-2 and TRBJ2-7, with a tentative D call TRBD1 (5 bases). In germline, CDR1 is SGHTA, CDR2 FQGNSA. V gave up 1 base and J gave up 6 bases, with 10 bases separating them. The CDR3 covers 13 residues. The CDR3 region is CASSLVGVSEQYF. The CDR3 nucleotides read TGTGCCAGCAGCTTAGTAGGGGTCTCCGAGCAGTACTTC.

This clonotype was counted only a few times. This sequence joins TRBV12-3 or TRBV12-4 and TRBJ2-7; 8 bases are a match to TRBD2. Trimming cost V 6 bases and J 7 bases; bases outside gene matches: 14. The CDR3 spans 15 residues. Written as DNA, the CDR3 is TGTGCCAGCAGCTCGGCAGGACTAGCTGGGGAAGAGCAGTACTTC. It specifies CASSSAGLAGEEQYF.

The table lists this clonotype with many counts. This chain uses TRBV5-6 with TRBJ2-3, with 8 bases fitting TRBD2. Germline V lookup: CDR1 SGHDT, CDR2 YYEEEE. The CDR3 sequence is 15 residues long. J lost 4 bases, V lost 0 bases, and 4 bases had no gene match. The CDR3 DNA follows: TGTGCCAGCAGCTTGGCGTCGGGAGGGCCAGATACGCAGTATTTT. This sequence encodes CASSLASGGPDTQYF.

The CDR3 DNA follows: TGTGCCAGCAGCTTAGAGGGAGGGACGGGCCTGTTCTTC. It yields the protein CASSLEGGTGLFF. The genes are TRBV7-9 and TRBJ2-1, with 7 bases fitting TRBD2. The V gene's germline CDR1 is SEHNR and CDR2 FQNEAQ (reference sequence). The V gene end was trimmed by 1 base and the J gene end by 15 bases; junction bases not matched to a gene: 9. This CDR3 contains 13 residues.

The chain joins TRBV4-2 to TRBJ1-4, with 8 nucleotides matching TRBD1. Germline lookup yields CDR1 LGHNA and CDR2 YNFKEQ. This CDR3 region has 14 residues. Unmatched junction bases numbered 2, after V lost 1 base and J lost 7 bases. For the CDR3, the DNA is TGTGCCAGCAGCCAAGGGACAGGGTTTGAAAAACTGTTTTTT. As protein: CASSQGTGFEKLFF.

J is TRBJ1-1 and V is TRBV12-3 or TRBV12-4; D possibly corresponds to TRBD1 (6 bases). V was clipped by 5 bases and J by 5 bases, with 24 bases between them. CDR3 length equals 17 residues. The CDR3 sequence: CASSRLYTGAGLTEAFF. CDR3 sequence (DNA): TGTGCCAGCAGTCGACTATACACGGGGGCGGGTTTGACTGAAGCTTTCTTT.

CDR3 sequence reads: CASSPLVNEQFF. As DNA, the CDR3 is TGTGCCAGCAGTCCACTAGTGAATGAGCAGTTCTTC. The rearrangement links TRBV12-3 or TRBV12-4 to TRBJ2-1; D is perhaps TRBD2 (5 bases). V lost 5 bases and J 7 bases, leaving 9 bases between the germline ends. The CDR3 contains 12 residues.

This sequence joins TRBV7-9 and TRBJ1-3, with TRBD1 matching over 7 bases. Germline V gene data show CDR1 as SEHNR and CDR2 as FQNEAQ (reference sequence). This CDR3 region has 16 residues. The CDR3 sequence is CAIGRDRALSGNTIYF. The CDR3 nucleotides read TGTGCGATTGGTAGAGACAGGGCCCTCTCTGGAAACACCATATATTTT. Combining the CDR3 with reference TRBV7-9 and TRBJ1-3 gives the whole variable domain DTGVSQNPRHKITKRGQNVTFRCDPISEHNRLYWYRQTLGQGPEFLTYFQNEAQLEKSRLLSDRFSAERPKGSFSTLEIQRTEQGDSAMYLCAIGRDRALSGNTIYFGEGSWLTVV.

The chain couples TRBV7-6 to TRBJ2-1; D possibly corresponds to TRBD1 (5 bases). CDR1 SGHVS and CDR2 FNYEAQ come from the germline V gene. V lost 0 bases, J lost 5 bases, and 5 bases lay in between. This CDR3 region has 13 residues. CDR3 bases: TGTGCCAGCAGCTTAGCCAGGGACAATGAGCAGTTCTTC. Translated, it gives CASSLARDNEQFF.

This clonotype showed up just a few times. The chain has TRBV4-2 and TRBJ2-1; TRBD2 matches at 11 bases. This CDR3 has 16 residues. Trimming took 0 bases from V and 4 from J; bases not matched to a gene: 2. Looked up from germline, CDR1 is LGHNA and CDR2 is YNFKEQ. CDR3 residues: CASSQEASGRYNEQFF. The CDR3 DNA reads as TGTGCCAGCAGCCAAGAGGCTAGCGGGAGGTACAATGAGCAGTTCTTC.